The sequence of this T cell receptor (beta chain) was determined in a study of blood T cells in healthy people across ages. Overall study: Through template switching, about one barcoded beta molecule was captured per two T cells, as measured in model experiments.

A second PCR of 7 to 11 cycles used a sample-barcoded 5' primer and a J-beta primer mix. With 12 random nucleotides, a template-switch adaptor tagged each individual cDNA molecule. TCRdb used MiXCR to reprocess the 5' RACE reads, holding one entry per CDR3 protein. The sample carries about 1.4 million distinct CDR3 sequences, roughly 59% recorded once. V shed 0 bases and J shed 0 bases, with 13 bases lying between them. The CDR3 covers 16 residues. Germline lookup yields CDR1 SGHDT and CDR2 YYEEEE. This clonotype was observed a few times. The antigen is not known. General observations from the study: Estimates based on one million T cells were treated as lower bounds.

The sample consisted of blood. This rearrangement joins TRBV5-6 to TRBJ2-7; a possible D gene is TRBD1 (5 bases). The receptor was isolated from a man younger than 30 in good health. CDR3 nucleotide sequence: TGTGCCAGCAGCTTGGATGGGCAGGGCAGCTCCTACGAGCAGTACTTC. Protein sequence: CASSLDGQGSSYEQYF.